A selection of T cell receptor beta chains follows, all from one sample in a study of cytomegalovirus exposure and HLA in healthy donors. The protocol was immunoSEQ multiplex PCR, while the TCRdb copy is restricted to in-frame clones and leaves out a portion. The sample yields about 170,000 clones, under 75% seen once. Sequenced input: PBMCs. Receptor source: a man between 40 and 49 years old in good health and CMV-seropositive. Each CDR3 is given with its conserved first and last residue. D genes are given only for firm matches. Part of the rows lack a size; the others show once, few, many or a class for expanded clones.

j_call | v_call | d_call | clone_size | cdr3_aa | cdr3_nt
TRBJ1-5 | TRBV5-4 | TRBD1 | NA | CASSKDRGRNQPQHF | TGTGCCAGCAGTAAAGACAGGGGGCGGAATCAGCCCCAGCATTTT
TRBJ2-7 | TRBV27 | NA | NA | CASSLRRGPPYEQYF | TGTGCCAGCAGTTTAAGGCGGGGGCCACCTTACGAGCAGTACTTC
TRBJ2-7 | TRBV5-6 | NA | NA | CASSSGFSYEQYF | TGTGCCAGCAGCTCCGGGTTTTCCTACGAGCAGTACTTC
TRBJ2-7 | TRBV19 | TRBD1 | NA | CASSIVAGGYEQYF | TGTGCCAGTAGTATAGTAGCAGGGGGATACGAGCAGTACTTC
TRBJ2-3 | TRBV30 | TRBD1 | NA | CAWSVTGDPDTQYF | TGTGCCTGGAGTGTGACAGGGGACCCAGATACGCAGTATTTT
TRBJ2-5 | TRBV18 | NA | NA | CASSPQITGKETQYF | TGTGCCAGCTCACCACAAATCACGGGGAAAGAGACCCAGTACTTC
TRBJ1-1 | TRBV5-1 | NA | NA | CASSRQGNTEAFF | TGCGCCAGCAGCCGCCAGGGAAACACTGAAGCTTTCTTT
TRBJ2-5 | TRBV5-4 | TRBD2 | NA | CASSKGGAGAQETQYF | TGTGCCAGCAGCAAAGGGGGAGCGGGAGCTCAAGAGACCCAGTACTTC
TRBJ1-2 | TRBV4-3 | NA | many | CASSPAGGRYTF | TGCGCCAGCAGCCCCGCCGGGGGACGCTACACCTTC
TRBJ1-2 | TRBV28 | TRBD1 | NA | CASSLSKWTGEDF | TGTGCCAGCAGTTTATCGAAGTGGACAGGGGAGGACTTC
TRBJ1-6 | TRBV27 | NA | few | CASRGGYNSPLHF | TGTGCCAGCAGAGGGGGCTATAATTCACCCCTCCACTTT
TRBJ2-3 | TRBV6-5 | TRBD1 | NA | CASSYSRDRAGNTQYF | TGTGCCAGCAGTTACTCTCGGGACAGGGCCGGGAATACGCAGTATTTT
TRBJ1-1 | TRBV4-1 | NA | NA | CASSPTEYDEAFF | TGCGCCAGCAGCCCCACCGAGTACGATGAAGCTTTCTTT
TRBJ1-2 | TRBV9 | TRBD1 | once | CASSAGTGELGYTF | TGTGCCAGCAGCGCCGGGACAGGGGAACTTGGCTACACCTTC
TRBJ2-1 | TRBV27 | NA | NA | CASSPGMATYNEQFF | TGTGCCAGCAGCCCAGGGATGGCGACCTACAATGAGCAGTTCTTC
TRBJ2-2 | TRBV5-4 | NA | NA | CASSLAGANTGELFF | TGTGCCAGCAGCTTGGCAGGGGCGAACACCGGGGAGCTGTTTTTT
TRBJ2-1 | TRBV6-1 | TRBD2 | NA | CAGGGPAYNEQFF | TGTGCCGGCGGGGGGCCCGCTTACAATGAGCAGTTCTTC
TRBJ1-5 | TRBV19 | NA | NA | CASSKRQEYQPQHF | TGTGCCAGTAGTAAGCGGCAGGAGTATCAGCCCCAGCATTTT
TRBJ1-2 | TRBV6-5 | TRBD1 | NA | CASSYRDSNYGYTF | TGTGCCAGCAGTTATAGGGACAGTAACTATGGCTACACCTTC
TRBJ2-6 | TRBV4-1 | NA | NA | CASSPDSSGANVLTF | TGCGCCAGCAGCCCCGACAGCTCTGGGGCCAACGTCCTGACTTTC
TRBJ1-5 | TRBV4-1 | NA | NA | CASSQGSSYSNQPQHF | TGCGCCAGCAGCCAAGGTAGCAGTTATAGCAATCAGCCCCAGCATTTT
TRBJ1-1 | TRBV7-9 | TRBD1 | NA | CSSSLGTGGWGITEAFF | TGTTCCAGCAGCTTAGGGACAGGGGGCTGGGGTATCACTGAAGCTTTCTTT
TRBJ2-3 | TRBV5-4 | NA | NA | CASTLGGADTQYF | TGTGCCAGCACCCTGGGGGGTGCAGATACGCAGTATTTT
TRBJ2-1 | TRBV12-2 | NA | NA | CASRHRQGAYNEQFF | TGTGCAAGTCGCCATCGACAGGGGGCTTACAATGAGCAGTTCTTC
TRBJ1-3 | TRBV7-2 | NA | NA | CASSPAGSGNTIYF | TGTGCCAGCAGCCCCGCGGGCTCTGGAAACACCATATATTTT
TRBJ1-4 | TRBV5-1 | NA | NA | CASSPGATNEKLFF | TGCGCCAGCAGCCCAGGGGCAACTAATGAAAAACTGTTTTTT
TRBJ2-7 | TRBV11-3 | TRBD2 | NA | CASSFGGEEQYF | TGTGCCAGCAGCTTCGGGGGGGAAGAGCAGTACTTC
TRBJ2-7 | TRBV4-3 | NA | NA | CASSQGRGTTYEQYF | TGCGCCAGCAGCCAAGGTCGGGGTACGACCTACGAGCAGTACTTC
TRBJ1-1 | TRBV6-5 | TRBD1 | NA | CASSKQGEYTEAFF | TGTGCCAGCAGCAAACAGGGGGAATACACTGAAGCTTTCTTT
TRBJ2-5 | TRBV2 | TRBD2 | NA | CASNWGAGGETQYF | TGTGCCAGCAATTGGGGGGCGGGGGGAGAGACCCAGTACTTC
TRBJ2-3 | TRBV5-6 | TRBD2 | NA | CASSRTSGGWTDTQYF | TGTGCCAGCAGCCGCACTAGCGGGGGTTGGACAGATACGCAGTATTTT